These T cell receptor beta chains were read from a single sample in a study of shared clonotypes between healthy human individuals. TCRdb's table, derived via immunoSEQ multiplex PCR, lists solely in-frame clones and lacks some. The top ten hold about 0.34% of the sample, which has about 2.4 million clones, over 85% seen once. Sample: naive CD4+ T cells from PBMCs. The receptors stem from a man aged 18 to 35 in good health. Some clones in this sample may be carry-over from other donors' samples. CDR3s include the opening cysteine and the closing phenylalanine or tryptophan. A D gene is named only where the DNA matches it firmly.

d_gene	v_gene	j_gene	CDR3nt	CDR3aa
.	TRBV6-5	TRBJ1-2	TGTGCCAGCAGTTACTCTGGGGAAGTCTATGGCTACACCTTC	CASSYSGEVYGYTF
TRBD2	TRBV6-6	TRBJ2-5	TGTGCCAGCAGTTACGGCGGGGGATTCCAAGAGACCCAGTACTTC	CASSYGGGFQETQYF
.	TRBV18	TRBJ2-7	TGTGCCAGCTCACGACCACAGCGTCCCTACGAGCAGTACTTC	CASSRPQRPYEQYF
TRBD2	TRBV9	TRBJ2-1	TGTGCCAGCAGCCCAAGGGGGGGGACTAGCGGATACAATGAGCAGTTCTTC	CASSPRGGTSGYNEQFF
.	TRBV5-1	TRBJ2-5	TGCGCCAGCAGCTTGGTAGGGACGGACCAAGAGACCCAGTACTTC	CASSLVGTDQETQYF
TRBD1	TRBV6-5	TRBJ2-2	TGTGCCAGCAGCCCGGGACAGTTGAACACCGGGGAGCTGTTTTTT	CASSPGQLNTGELFF
TRBD1	TRBV5-6	TRBJ1-1	TGTGCCAGCAGCTGGGGACAGTACACTGAAGCTTTCTTT	CASSWGQYTEAFF
.	TRBV4-1	TRBJ1-2	TGCGCCAGCAGCACCCACCCAACAGGGACTTATGGCTACACCTTC	CASSTHPTGTYGYTF
.	TRBV11-3	TRBJ2-7	TGTGCCAGCAGCTCCGCAGGCGAGCAGTACTTC	CASSSAGEQYF
TRBD2	TRBV11-3	TRBJ2-3	TGTGCCAGCAGCTTAGGGCTAGCGGGAGATCATACGCAGTATTTT	CASSLGLAGDHTQYF
TRBD1	TRBV29-1	TRBJ1-1	TGCAGCGTTGAAGGGGAGGGGGCCATTGACACTGAAGCTTTCTTT	CSVEGEGAIDTEAFF
TRBD1	TRBV7-7	TRBJ2-1	TGTGCCAGCAGCTCTGGACAGGGTCCCAATGAGCAGTTCTTC	CASSSGQGPNEQFF
TRBD1	TRBV6-1	TRBJ1-4	TGTGCCAGCAGTCAGGGGGCGGCTAATGAAAAACTGTTTTTT	CASSQGAANEKLFF
.	TRBV5-6	TRBJ2-3	TGTGCCAGCAGCTTGTCTACAGTGACAGATACGCAGTATTTT	CASSLSTVTDTQYF